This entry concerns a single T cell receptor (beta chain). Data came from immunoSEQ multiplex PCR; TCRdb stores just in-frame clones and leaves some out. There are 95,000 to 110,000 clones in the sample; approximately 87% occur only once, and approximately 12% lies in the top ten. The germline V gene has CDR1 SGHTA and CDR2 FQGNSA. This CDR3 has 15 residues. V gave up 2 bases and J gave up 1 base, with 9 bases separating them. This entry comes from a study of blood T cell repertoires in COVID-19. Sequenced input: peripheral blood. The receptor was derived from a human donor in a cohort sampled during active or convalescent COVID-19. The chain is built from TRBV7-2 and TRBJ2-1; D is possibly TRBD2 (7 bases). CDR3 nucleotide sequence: TGTGCCAGCAGCTTAAGGGGGGGTTCCTACAATGAGCAGTTCTTC. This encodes CASSLRGGSYNEQFF. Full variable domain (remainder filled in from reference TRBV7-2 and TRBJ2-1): GAGVSQSPSNKVTEKGKDVELRCDPISGHTALYWYRQSLGQGLEFLIYFQGNSAPDKSGLPSDRFSAERTGGSVSTLTIQRTQQEDSAVYLCASSLRGGSYNEQFFGPGTRLTVL.